The entry that follows covers one T cell receptor (beta chain) sequence. What it binds is not known. The CDR3 consists of 16 residues. The V end was cut by 4 bases, the J end by 5 bases, with 21 bases between. Germline V gene lookup returns CDR1 SGHNT and CDR2 YYREEE (reference sequence). The sample is drawn from a study of identifying expanded T cells in peripheral blood. The study's findings and limits: Around 1.2 clones differed between technical replicates, versus about 15 and 19 over time. Clone count variance between roughly 2-week samples rose with total template count.

The protocol was immunoSEQ multiplex PCR, while the TCRdb copy is restricted to in-frame clones and leaves out a portion. The sample contains about 100,000 clones, around 90% of which appear only once. Collection occurred without any documented infections or immune events in donors. The source material was blood. The TCR originated in a person aged 18 to 70 in good health. The chain combines TRBV5-4 with TRBJ1-1; tentative D call: TRBD1 (5 bases). CDR3: CASSPLTPGRKTEAFF. The CDR3, as DNA: TGTGCCAGCAGCCCATTGACCCCAGGGAGGAAGACTGAAGCTTTCTTT.